This T cell receptor beta chain was sequenced in a study of blood T cell repertoires in COVID-19. Study context: Sites across the United States, Italy and Spain contributed samples from acute and convalescent COVID-19. In each case, the material was cDNA or gDNA derived from T cells, B-cell-depleted T cells, or PBMCs.

Here immunoSEQ multiplex PCR was the method, and the copy in TCRdb shows in-frame clones only, minus some. The data hold about 140,000 clones, with roughly 79% observed a single time. This clone was counted a single time. Germline CDR1 and CDR2: SGHVS and FNYEAQ. This CDR3 contains 14 residues. Trimming took off 5 bases at V and 0 bases at J, with 10 bases between the two ends. Sequencing was performed on peripheral blood. V gene TRBV7-6 combines with J gene TRBJ1-1; unclear D gene. This clonotype was sampled from a woman aged 55-70 years with active or convalescent COVID-19. The CDR3 loop is CASSPGNVNTEAFF. The CDR3 DNA reads TGTGCCAGCAGCCCAGGCAACGTGAACACTGAAGCTTTCTTT.